This T cell receptor beta chain appears in the sequencing data of a study of post-analysis software for immune sequencing data. On this clonotype: Antigen specificity is unknown.

Study-wide points: Higher frequency in patients than in controls was seen for roughly five TRBV segments, with TRBV5-6, TRBV5-1 and TRBV20-1 among them.

Trimming took off 4 bases at V and 7 bases at J, with 8 bases between the two ends. Germline CDR1 is SQVTM and CDR2 is ANQGSEA. The CDR3 runs 11 residues. TCR beta cDNA libraries included unique molecular identifiers. TCRdb reprocessed the PCR reads with MiXCR, giving one entry per CDR3 protein. The data show 750,000 to 950,000 distinct CDR3 sequences, 40% to 55% seen once. This TCR was recovered from a girl under 18 with multiple sclerosis. The source material was blood. The chain carries TRBV29-1 and TRBJ2-1; D call uncertain. The CDR3 nucleotides read TGCAGCGTTGGGGCGAGGAATGAGCAGTTCTTC. As protein: CSVGARNEQFF.